This TCR beta chain was documented in a study of OX40 agonist ivuxolimab in advanced cancers. About the research overall: Every patient in dose escalation had hepatocellular carcinoma, melanoma, renal cell or head and neck cancer. Study findings and constraints: Dosing at 0.1 to 3.0 mg/kg was accompanied by clonal expansion of CD4+ and CD8+ blood T cells by week 6.

As regards this clone: Its matching antigen is unknown.

V was trimmed by 6 bases and J by 9 bases, leaving 11 bases between them. This CDR3 is 11 amino acids long. Germline V CDR1 and CDR2: MDHEN, SYDVKM. Generated by immunoSEQ multiplex PCR, the TCRdb table keeps only in-frame clones and is missing some. This sample has tens of thousands of clones, with about 89% found just once. The clonotype originates from an adult with an advanced solid tumor such as melanoma, head and neck, liver or kidney cancer. The input for sequencing was CD4+ or CD8+ T cells sorted from blood, taken in a trial of the OX40 agonist ivuxolimab. The chain uses TRBV28 and TRBJ1-1; possible D gene TRBD1, 6 bases. The CDR3 spells CASRGGHQAFF. The CDR3 bases are TGTGCCAGCAGGGGGGGGCATCAAGCTTTCTTT.